This T cell receptor beta chain appears in the sequencing data of a study of human T cells and chemical hapten exposure. Study details: The patient population, which was mostly female, had alopecia areata, totalis or universalis. Small differences in pooled library volume mainly drove the variation in TCR yields per sample. Findings and limits, study-wide: Among TCRs, those above 1 in 1000 frequency were unaffected by DPC sensitization. Alopecia affecting every donor means their immune response may not match healthy people's.

Comment on this clonotype: Its target is unknown.

Germline loops: CDR1 SGHAT, CDR2 FQNNGV. V was pared by 4 bases and J by 14 bases, with 5 bases of the junction left unmatched. The CDR3 is 12 residues long. TCRdb called the RACE reads again in MiXCR, with one record for every CDR3 protein. The sample yields about 64,000 distinct CDR3 sequences, about 11% seen once. Noted time point: pre-sensitization, week 0. Stated treatment: therapeutic diphenylcyclopropenone sensitization with weekly scalp DPC. The source of this sequence is a woman between 40 and 55 years old with alopecia areata. Some clones in this sample may be carry-over from other donors' samples. The chain has TRBV11-2 and TRBJ2-1; 10 bases are shared with TRBD2. The sequences come from whole blood, collected in connection with sensitization to the hapten diphenylcyclopropenone (DPC). DNA for the CDR3: TGTGCCAGCAGCTACGGGACTAGCGAGGAGTTCTTC. It specifies CASSYGTSEEFF.